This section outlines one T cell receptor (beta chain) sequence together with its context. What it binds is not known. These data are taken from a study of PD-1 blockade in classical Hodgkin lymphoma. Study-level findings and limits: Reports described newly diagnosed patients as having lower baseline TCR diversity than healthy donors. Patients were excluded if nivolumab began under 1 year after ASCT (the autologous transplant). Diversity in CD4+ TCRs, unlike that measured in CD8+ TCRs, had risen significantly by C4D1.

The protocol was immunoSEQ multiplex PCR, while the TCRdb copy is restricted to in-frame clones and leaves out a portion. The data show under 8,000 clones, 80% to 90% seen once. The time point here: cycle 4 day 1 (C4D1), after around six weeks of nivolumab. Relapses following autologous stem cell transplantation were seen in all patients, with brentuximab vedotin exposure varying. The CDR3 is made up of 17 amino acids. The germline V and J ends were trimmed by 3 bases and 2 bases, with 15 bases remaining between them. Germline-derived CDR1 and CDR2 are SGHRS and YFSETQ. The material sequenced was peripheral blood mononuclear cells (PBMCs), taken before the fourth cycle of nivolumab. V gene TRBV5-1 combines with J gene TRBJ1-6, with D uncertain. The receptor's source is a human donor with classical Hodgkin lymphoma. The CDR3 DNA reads TGCGCCAGCAGCTCGGGAACCTTTGGACCCTATAATTCACCCCTCCACTTT. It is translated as CASSSGTFGPYNSPLHF. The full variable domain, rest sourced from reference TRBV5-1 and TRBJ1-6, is KAGVTQTPRYLIKTRGQQVTLSCSPISGHRSVSWYQQTPGQGLQFLFEYFSETQRNKGNFPGRFSGRQFSNSRSEMNVSTLELGDSALYLCASSSGTFGPYNSPLHFGNGTRLTVT.